Below are 5 T cell receptor beta chains sequenced from a single sample in a study of blood T cell repertoires in COVID-19. Profiled with immunoSEQ multiplex PCR; TCRdb holds only in-frame clones, not every one. This sample has roughly 230,000 clones, with 89% found just once. The sample comprised peripheral blood. The source is a woman aged 40-49 years who had recovered from COVID-19.

This chain connects TRBV9 to TRBJ1-2; 11 bases map to TRBD1. Trimming at V came to 2 bases and at J to 1 base, leaving 1 base not matched to a gene. Germline lookup yields CDR1 SGDLS and CDR2 YYNGEE. The CDR3 covers 15 residues. The CDR3 region has the DNA TGTGCCAGCAGCGTGGACAGGGGGCTTAACTATGGCTACACCTTC. Its translation: CASSVDRGLNYGYTF.

The rearrangement joins TRBV28 to TRBJ2-5; tentative D call: TRBD2 (6 bases). Germline V gives CDR1 MDHEN, CDR2 SYDVKM. V lost 3 bases and J lost 0, with 8 bases in between. The CDR3 extends over 14 amino acids. The chain's CDR3 is CASSLGRYQETQYF. CDR3 DNA: TGTGCCAGCAGTTTGGGGAGGTACCAAGAGACCCAGTACTTC.

The chain has TRBV11-2 and TRBJ2-3, with TRBD2 as a possible D gene (5 bases). V shed 0 bases and J shed 2 bases, with 9 bases lying between them. The CDR3 extends over 15 amino acids. Germline CDR1 reads SGHAT; CDR2 reads FQNNGV. The CDR3 nucleotides are TGTGCCAGCAGCTTAGATACGGGGTACACAGATACGCAGTATTTT. Translating it yields CASSLDTGYTDTQYF.

This chain links TRBV30 with TRBJ1-1; D is unclear. This CDR3 is 11 amino acids long. The germline V gene has CDR1 GTSNPN and CDR2 SVGIG (reference sequence). V shed 3 bases and J shed 5 bases, with 7 bases lying between them. The CDR3 sequence: CAWSTSTEAFF. DNA of the CDR3: TGTGCCTGGAGCACATCTACTGAAGCTTTCTTT. Variable domain in full (rest from reference TRBV30 and TRBJ1-1): SQTIHQWPATLVQPVGSPLSLECTVEGTSNPNLYWYRQAAGRGLQLLFYSVGIGQISSEVPQNLSASRPQDRQFILSSKKLLLSDSGFYLCAWSTSTEAFFGQGTRLTVV.

CDR3 coding DNA: TGTGCTAGTGGGTACAGGGGGGCGGGAGAGACCCAGTACTTC. Translation gives CASGYRGAGETQYF. This chain joins TRBV12-5 and TRBJ2-5; 8 bases fit TRBD1. The junction had 7 bases not matched to a gene; V was cut back by 6 bases and J by 4 bases. The CDR3 is 14 residues long. Per the germline V gene, CDR1 is LGHNT and CDR2 is FRNRAP.